This is a list of T cell receptor beta chains from one sample in a study of T-cell memory formation after mild COVID-19. TCRdb called the 5' RACE reads again in MiXCR, with one record for every CDR3 protein. The data hold around 110,000 distinct CDR3 sequences, with about an eighth observed a single time. Sequencing was done on a sample of PBMCs or a T cell subset sorted from them (not recorded which). Receptor source: a young man who had mild COVID-19 (a few samples of this study predate the infection). Cell type and time point are not known. CDR3s include the opening cysteine and the closing phenylalanine or tryptophan. The order of the fields is D gene, J gene, V gene, clone size, CDR3 protein, CDR3 DNA. D genes are given only for firm matches. Not all rows give a size; the values are once, few, many and, for expanded clones, a class.

d_call: -; j_call: TRBJ1-1; v_call: TRBV7-8; clone_size: -; cdr3_aa: CASSLGWVNTEAFF; cdr3_nt: TGTGCCAGCAGCTTAGGGTGGGTAAACACTGAAGCTTTCTTT
d_call: TRBD2; j_call: TRBJ2-5; v_call: TRBV7-6; clone_size: -; cdr3_aa: CASSSYRGLAGGGETQYF; cdr3_nt: TGTGCCAGCAGTTCATATAGGGGACTAGCGGGAGGTGGTGAGACCCAGTACTTC
d_call: TRBD1; j_call: TRBJ1-5; v_call: TRBV10-3; clone_size: many; cdr3_aa: CAISESRQGLNQPQHF; cdr3_nt: TGTGCCATCAGTGAGTCGAGACAGGGTCTCAATCAGCCCCAGCATTTT
d_call: -; j_call: TRBJ2-1; v_call: TRBV7-6; clone_size: -; cdr3_aa: CASSLGGLRNEQFF; cdr3_nt: TGTGCCAGCAGCTTAGGGGGGCTTCGCAATGAGCAGTTCTTC
d_call: -; j_call: TRBJ2-3; v_call: TRBV4-1; clone_size: few; cdr3_aa: CASSPLGQGLTDTQYF; cdr3_nt: TGCGCCAGCAGCCCCCTCGGTCAGGGCTTGACAGATACGCAGTATTTT
d_call: TRBD1; j_call: TRBJ1-2; v_call: TRBV6-5; clone_size: few; cdr3_aa: CASRGLDRGRHGYGYTF; cdr3_nt: TGTGCCAGCAGGGGCCTGGACAGGGGGCGCCATGGCTATGGCTACACCTTC
d_call: TRBD1; j_call: TRBJ1-3; v_call: TRBV27; clone_size: few; cdr3_aa: CASSSYSDRVDTGNTIYF; cdr3_nt: TGTGCCAGCAGTTCTTACTCCGACAGGGTGGATACTGGAAACACCATATATTTT
d_call: -; j_call: TRBJ1-5; v_call: TRBV4-1; clone_size: many; cdr3_aa: CASSQVSPRGNQPQHF; cdr3_nt: TGCGCCAGCAGCCAAGTGTCTCCGCGGGGCAATCAGCCCCAGCATTTT
d_call: TRBD2; j_call: TRBJ2-1; v_call: TRBV29-1; clone_size: -; cdr3_aa: CSVDGGGSSYNEQFF; cdr3_nt: TGCAGCGTTGACGGTGGCGGGAGCTCCTACAATGAGCAGTTCTTC
d_call: -; j_call: TRBJ2-3; v_call: TRBV12-3/TRBV12-4; clone_size: few; cdr3_aa: CASSLGGAPSTDTQYF; cdr3_nt: TGTGCCAGCAGCCTCGGAGGGGCGCCGAGCACAGATACGCAGTATTTT
d_call: -; j_call: TRBJ2-7; v_call: TRBV7-6; clone_size: few; cdr3_aa: CASSAGKDEQYF; cdr3_nt: TGTGCCAGCAGTGCCGGGAAGGACGAGCAGTACTTC
d_call: -; j_call: TRBJ2-1; v_call: TRBV7-9; clone_size: few; cdr3_aa: CASSLIAYNEQFF; cdr3_nt: TGTGCCAGCAGCTTAATCGCCTACAATGAGCAGTTCTTC
d_call: -; j_call: TRBJ2-1; v_call: TRBV4-1; clone_size: many; cdr3_aa: CASSHKTSYEQFF; cdr3_nt: TGCGCCAGCAGCCATAAGACTAGTTATGAGCAGTTCTTC
d_call: -; j_call: TRBJ1-5; v_call: TRBV12-3/TRBV12-4; clone_size: -; cdr3_aa: CASSFEGEYSNQPQHF; cdr3_nt: TGTGCCAGCAGTTTCGAAGGGGAATATAGCAATCAGCCCCAGCATTTT
d_call: -; j_call: TRBJ1-1; v_call: TRBV13; clone_size: -; cdr3_aa: CASSLRRTGMNTEAFF; cdr3_nt: TGTGCCAGCAGCCTCAGGCGGACGGGAATGAACACTGAAGCTTTCTTT
d_call: -; j_call: TRBJ1-6; v_call: TRBV27; clone_size: -; cdr3_aa: CASSSEPWGNSPLHF; cdr3_nt: TGTGCCAGCAGTTCCGAGCCTTGGGGGAATTCACCCCTCCACTTT
d_call: TRBD1; j_call: TRBJ2-7; v_call: TRBV5-5; clone_size: few; cdr3_aa: CASSSDRGLAYEQYF; cdr3_nt: TGTGCCAGCAGTTCGGACAGGGGGCTTGCCTACGAGCAGTACTTC
d_call: -; j_call: TRBJ2-4; v_call: TRBV20-1; clone_size: -; cdr3_aa: CSARDRAAKNIQYF; cdr3_nt: TGCAGTGCTAGAGACAGAGCAGCCAAAAACATTCAGTACTTC
d_call: TRBD1; j_call: TRBJ2-1; v_call: TRBV7-2; clone_size: -; cdr3_aa: CASSRQGEGRANNEQFF; cdr3_nt: TGTGCCAGCAGCAGACAGGGAGAGGGCCGGGCGAACAATGAGCAGTTCTTC
d_call: TRBD2; j_call: TRBJ2-7; v_call: TRBV20-1; clone_size: few; cdr3_aa: CSARSPSSGGFSYEQYF; cdr3_nt: TGCAGTGCTAGATCCCCTAGTAGCGGGGGGTTCTCCTACGAGCAGTACTTC
d_call: -; j_call: TRBJ2-7; v_call: TRBV7-2; clone_size: few; cdr3_aa: CASSLWVGSSYEQYF; cdr3_nt: TGTGCCAGCAGCTTATGGGTAGGGAGCTCCTACGAGCAGTACTTC
d_call: -; j_call: TRBJ1-1; v_call: TRBV7-9; clone_size: -; cdr3_aa: CASILGWGENTEAFF; cdr3_nt: TGTGCCAGCATCCTTGGTTGGGGGGAGAACACTGAAGCTTTCTTT
d_call: -; j_call: TRBJ2-1; v_call: TRBV6-4; clone_size: -; cdr3_aa: CASSDGGPGNEQFF; cdr3_nt: TGTGCCAGCAGTGACGGGGGCCCCGGCAATGAGCAGTTCTTC
d_call: -; j_call: TRBJ2-1; v_call: TRBV27; clone_size: few; cdr3_aa: CASSSGPRAWDEQFF; cdr3_nt: TGTGCCAGCAGTTCCGGACCCAGAGCTTGGGATGAGCAGTTCTTC
d_call: TRBD1; j_call: TRBJ1-2; v_call: TRBV6-1; clone_size: few; cdr3_aa: CASRPGQGRGYGYTF; cdr3_nt: TGTGCCAGCAGGCCTGGACAGGGGCGAGGCTATGGCTACACCTTC
d_call: -; j_call: TRBJ2-2; v_call: TRBV5-4; clone_size: -; cdr3_aa: CASSPTDRPRELFF; cdr3_nt: TGTGCCAGCAGCCCGACGGACAGACCGAGGGAGCTGTTTTTT
d_call: -; j_call: TRBJ1-1; v_call: TRBV12-5; clone_size: few; cdr3_aa: CASGLGPLSTEAFF; cdr3_nt: TGTGCTAGTGGCCTGGGCCCGCTGTCCACTGAAGCTTTCTTT
d_call: -; j_call: TRBJ2-3; v_call: TRBV7-6; clone_size: -; cdr3_aa: CASSQTQGSIDTQYF; cdr3_nt: TGTGCCAGCAGCCAGACACAGGGATCGATTGATACGCAGTATTTT
d_call: -; j_call: TRBJ2-1; v_call: TRBV6-2/TRBV6-3; clone_size: -; cdr3_aa: CASSYRGASYNEQFF; cdr3_nt: TGTGCCAGCAGTTACCGTGGAGCCTCCTACAATGAGCAGTTCTTC
d_call: -; j_call: TRBJ2-3; v_call: TRBV14; clone_size: -; cdr3_aa: CASSHGTATQYF; cdr3_nt: TGTGCCAGCAGCCACGGGACGGCAACGCAGTATTTT
d_call: TRBD2; j_call: TRBJ2-1; v_call: TRBV11-2; clone_size: few; cdr3_aa: CASSERDPSGEQFF; cdr3_nt: TGTGCCAGCAGCGAGCGGGACCCGAGCGGTGAGCAGTTCTTC
d_call: -; j_call: TRBJ2-1; v_call: TRBV6-2/TRBV6-3; clone_size: few; cdr3_aa: CASSPPGGLFDEQFF; cdr3_nt: TGTGCCAGCAGCCCCCCCGGGGGACTTTTCGATGAGCAGTTCTTC